This T cell receptor (beta chain) was identified in a study of technical replicates of blood from a handful of donors. V was trimmed by 4 bases and J by 1 base, leaving 13 bases between them. This CDR3 region has 15 residues. CDR1 and CDR2 from the germline V gene are MNHEY and SVGAGI. Using immunoSEQ multiplex PCR, the repertoire was profiled, and TCRdb retains in-frame clones only, with some absent. Altogether under 85,000 clones are present, approximately 94% being singletons, with the ten largest covering 0.25% to 0.3%. This sequence was found in a human donor in good health. Sample: T cells isolated from PBMCs. The chain joins TRBV6-5 to TRBJ1-1; D gene ambiguous. CDR3 nucleotide sequence: TGTGCCAGCAGTTCGCTCCGGGTCACGAACACTGAAGCTTTCTTT. This codes for CASSSLRVTNTEAFF.